This TCR beta chain was identified in a study of a mutant IDH1 vaccine in newly diagnosed glioma. Study context: Treated patients showed a male proportion of approximately 60%, a female proportion of roughly 38%, and a mean age of around 40 years. Former treatment meant radiotherapy, temozolomide, or both; the majority had gotten both.

This clone was seen just once. Noted time point: baseline, week 1 (first vaccination visit). Treatment defined: pre-vaccination baseline after standard-of-care therapy. TCRdb's table, derived via immunoSEQ multiplex PCR, lists solely in-frame clones and lacks some. The data show over 30,000 clones, with over 60% seen just once and around 9.5% held by the top ten. This CDR3 has 12 amino acids. V was shortened by 4 bases and J by 3 bases, with 7 bases between the two germline ends. CDR1 is SGHNT, CDR2 YYREEE, per germline (reference sequence). The clonotype was recovered from a man aged 45-65 years with glioma. Some clones in this sample may be carry-over from other donors' samples. The source material was peripheral blood mononuclear cells (PBMCs), sampled from a glioma patient treated with radiotherapy, temozolomide or both. The rearrangement uses TRBV5-4 and TRBJ2-5; D remains unclear. CDR3 nucleotide sequence: TGTGCCAGCAGCCGGAATGAAGAGACCCAGTACTTC. It encodes CASSRNEETQYF.